These T cell receptor beta chains were read from a single sample in a study of OX40 agonist ivuxolimab in advanced cancers. Using immunoSEQ multiplex PCR, the repertoire was profiled, and TCRdb retains in-frame clones only, with some absent. The sample has 70,000 or so clones; roughly 85% are singletons. This sample comprised CD4+ or CD8+ T cells sorted from blood, obtained in a trial of the OX40 agonist ivuxolimab. These receptors all stem from an adult with an advanced solid tumor such as melanoma, head and neck, liver or kidney cancer. CDR3s include the opening cysteine and the closing phenylalanine or tryptophan.

v_call,cdr3_aa
TRBV5-1,CASSLLAGSNQPQHF
TRBV27,CASSRRRLDEQYF
TRBV5-1,CASSFRDREFNIQYF
TRBV4-1,CASSQESVRGRTVGYTF
TRBV2,CASSKQGGYEQYF
TRBV7-2,CASSLAGQLYEQYF
TRBV18,CASSPIPGQGGVEQFF
TRBV27,CASSLSWTGGRGNGYTF
TRBV7-6,CASSLGTSGSYEQYF
TRBV29-1,CSGTGGSGTDTQYF
TRBV28,CASSFFGDRLTGTGLFVGANVLTF
TRBV30,CAWSPGRIVANYGYTF
TRBV6-4,CASSALGGAGETQYF
TRBV18,CASSQEPEGAQYF
TRBV6-1,CASTLTGTANYGYTF
TRBV10-3,CAISRGSVYTDTQYF
TRBV5-4,CASSDGGSQETQYF
TRBV6-8,CASRQGTSGRTSEQYF
TRBV7-9,CASSSDYNEKLFF
TRBV7-3,CASSLGGVTDTQYF
TRBV4-2,CASSSEAGRNYGYTF
TRBV11-3,CASSLEGLANNEQFF
TRBV7-2,CASSLLGITDTQYF
TRBV9,CASSVGATNEKLFF
TRBV18,CASSPTINEKLFF
TRBV4-2,CASSQDYTVGGNQPQHF
TRBV9,CASSVGAQGGQPQHF
TRBV5-1,CASSTGQGADTQYF
TRBV9,CASSVAQLSNTGELFF
TRBV10-3,CAIRPDRAYGYTF
TRBV5-1,CASSFQEGSTDTQYF
TRBV6-5,CASRIGLDYSPLHF
TRBV28,CASSWATSGTEYF
TRBV19,CASSTRGGVKGNQPQHF
TRBV6-6,CASNLDGGSRF
TRBV11-2,CASSLGLGYRGDEQYF
TRBV5-4,CASSAPSGRGETQYF
TRBV29-1,CSVEGFSRSRSYNEQFF
TRBV7-2,CASSLTPGYPYEQYF
TRBV30,CAWSVVRAGQPQHF
TRBV28,CASRYPGISNQPQHF
TRBV7-2,CASSLVDWEKLFF
TRBV28,CASSFVQGRENTEAFF
TRBV7-8,CATAKGAGIGELFF
TRBV27,CASGSRDISYEQYF
TRBV4-1,CASSQDSSGRLEQYF
TRBV9,CASSGLAVNNEQFF
TRBV19,CASSPRRGREQYF
TRBV27,CASRQGQLFSSGTGELFF
TRBV2,CASSTEGGSSYNEQFF
TRBV7-2,CASRISGSGTGELFF
TRBV27,CASSFRDRGFEQYF